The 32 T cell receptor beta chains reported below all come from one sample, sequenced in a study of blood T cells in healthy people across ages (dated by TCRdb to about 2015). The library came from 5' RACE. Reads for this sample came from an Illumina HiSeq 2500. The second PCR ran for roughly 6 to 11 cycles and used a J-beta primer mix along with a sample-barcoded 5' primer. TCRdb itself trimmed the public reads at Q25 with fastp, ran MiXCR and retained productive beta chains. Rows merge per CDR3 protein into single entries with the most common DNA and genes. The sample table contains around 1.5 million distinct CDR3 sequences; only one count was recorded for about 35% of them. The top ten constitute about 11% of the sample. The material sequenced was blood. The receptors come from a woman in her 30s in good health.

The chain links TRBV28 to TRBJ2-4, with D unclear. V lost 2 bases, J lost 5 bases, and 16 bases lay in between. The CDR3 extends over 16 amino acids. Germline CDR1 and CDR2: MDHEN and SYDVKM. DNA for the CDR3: TGTGCCAGCAGTTTAGGAAGTGTACAGTGGCAAAACATTCAGTACTTC. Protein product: CASSLGSVQWQNIQYF.

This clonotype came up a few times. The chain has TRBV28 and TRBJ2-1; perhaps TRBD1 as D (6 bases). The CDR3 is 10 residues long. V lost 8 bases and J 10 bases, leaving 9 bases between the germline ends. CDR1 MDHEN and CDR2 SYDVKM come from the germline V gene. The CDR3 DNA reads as TGTGCCAGCCAAGACAGGGAGCAGTTCTTC. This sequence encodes CASQDREQFF.

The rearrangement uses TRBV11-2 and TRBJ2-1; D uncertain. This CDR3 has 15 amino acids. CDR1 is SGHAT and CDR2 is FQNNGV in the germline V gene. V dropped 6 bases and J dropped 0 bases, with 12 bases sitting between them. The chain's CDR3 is CASSSTKSSYNEQFF. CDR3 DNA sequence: TGTGCCAGCAGTTCTACGAAAAGCTCCTACAATGAGCAGTTCTTC.

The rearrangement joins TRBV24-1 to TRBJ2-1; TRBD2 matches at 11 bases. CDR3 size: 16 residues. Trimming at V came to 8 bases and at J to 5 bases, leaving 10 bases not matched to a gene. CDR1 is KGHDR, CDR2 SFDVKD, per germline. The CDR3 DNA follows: TGTGCCACCATGGCTAGCGGGAGGAAATATAACAATGAGCAGTTCTTC. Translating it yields CATMASGRKYNNEQFF.

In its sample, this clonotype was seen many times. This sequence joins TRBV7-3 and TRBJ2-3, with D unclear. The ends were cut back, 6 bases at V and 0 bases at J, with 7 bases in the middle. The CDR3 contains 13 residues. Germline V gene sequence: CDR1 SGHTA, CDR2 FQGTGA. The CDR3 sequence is CASSPISTDTQYF. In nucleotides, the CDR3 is TGTGCCAGCAGTCCTATTAGCACAGATACGCAGTATTTT.

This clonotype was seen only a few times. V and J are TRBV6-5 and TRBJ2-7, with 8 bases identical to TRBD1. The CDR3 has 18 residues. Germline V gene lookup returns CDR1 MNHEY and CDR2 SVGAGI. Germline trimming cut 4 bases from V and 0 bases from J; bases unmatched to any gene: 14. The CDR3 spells CASSFSLPGQVSSYEQYF. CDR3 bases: TGTGCCAGCAGTTTCTCTTTACCGGGACAGGTCAGCTCCTACGAGCAGTACTTC.

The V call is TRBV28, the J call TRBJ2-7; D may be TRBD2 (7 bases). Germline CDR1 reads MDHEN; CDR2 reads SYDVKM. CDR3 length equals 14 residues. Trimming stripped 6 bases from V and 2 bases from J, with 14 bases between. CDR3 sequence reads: CASSVGRGTYEQYF. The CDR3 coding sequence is TGTGCCAGCAGCGTAGGGAGGGGGACCTACGAGCAGTACTTC.

CDR3 sequence reads: CASSFTVSGGYTF. CDR3 in DNA: TGTGCCAGCAGTTTCACCGTCTCCGGTGGCTACACCTTC. This chain links TRBV27 with TRBJ1-2; the D is unclear. V was cut by 3 bases and J by 7 bases, with 12 bases left in between. The germline CDR1 and CDR2 sequences are MNHEY and SMNVEV (reference sequence). CDR3 length: 13 residues.

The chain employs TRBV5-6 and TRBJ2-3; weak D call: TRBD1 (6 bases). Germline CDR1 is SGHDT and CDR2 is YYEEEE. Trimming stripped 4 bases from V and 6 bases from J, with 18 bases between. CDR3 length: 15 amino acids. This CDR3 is CASSRRTVAGDTQYF. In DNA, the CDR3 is TGTGCCAGCAGCCGCCGGACAGTGGCTGGGGATACGCAGTATTTT.

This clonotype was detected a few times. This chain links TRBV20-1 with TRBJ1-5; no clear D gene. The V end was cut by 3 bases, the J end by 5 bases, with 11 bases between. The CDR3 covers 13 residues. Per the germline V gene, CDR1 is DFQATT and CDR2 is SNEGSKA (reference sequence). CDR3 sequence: CSASEERDQPQHF. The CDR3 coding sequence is TGCAGTGCTAGCGAGGAGAGGGATCAGCCCCAGCATTTT.

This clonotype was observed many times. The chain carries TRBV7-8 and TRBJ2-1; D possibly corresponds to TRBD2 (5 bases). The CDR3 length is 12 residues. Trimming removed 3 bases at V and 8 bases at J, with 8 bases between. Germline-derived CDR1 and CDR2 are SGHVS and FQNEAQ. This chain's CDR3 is CASSFGEHEQFF. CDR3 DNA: TGTGCCAGCAGCTTCGGGGAACATGAGCAGTTCTTC.

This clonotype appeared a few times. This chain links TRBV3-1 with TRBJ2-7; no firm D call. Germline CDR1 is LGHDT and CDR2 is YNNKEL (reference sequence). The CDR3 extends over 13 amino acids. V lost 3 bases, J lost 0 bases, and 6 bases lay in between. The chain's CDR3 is CASSQGNSYEQYF. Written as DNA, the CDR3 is TGTGCCAGCAGCCAGGGGAACTCCTACGAGCAGTACTTC.

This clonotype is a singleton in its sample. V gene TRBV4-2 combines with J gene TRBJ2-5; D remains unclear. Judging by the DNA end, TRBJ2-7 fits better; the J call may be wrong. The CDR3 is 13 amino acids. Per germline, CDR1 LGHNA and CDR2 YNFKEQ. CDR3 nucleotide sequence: TGTGCCAGCAGCCTAAACCTCCAAAACGAGCAGTACTTC. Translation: CASSLNLQNEQYF.

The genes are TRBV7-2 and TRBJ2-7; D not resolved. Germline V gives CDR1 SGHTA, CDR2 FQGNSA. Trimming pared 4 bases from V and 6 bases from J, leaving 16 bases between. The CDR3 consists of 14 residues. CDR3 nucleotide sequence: TGTGCCAGCAGCTCGCAAGTGTGGAGCCCCGAGCAGTACTTC. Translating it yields CASSSQVWSPEQYF.

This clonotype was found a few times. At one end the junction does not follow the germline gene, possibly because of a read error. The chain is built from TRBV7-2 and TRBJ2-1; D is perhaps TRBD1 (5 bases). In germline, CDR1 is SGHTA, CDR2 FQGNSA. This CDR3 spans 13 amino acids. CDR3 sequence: CASSFHRRNERFF. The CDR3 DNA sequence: TGTGCCAGCAGCTTTCACAGGAGAAACGAGCGGTTCTTC.

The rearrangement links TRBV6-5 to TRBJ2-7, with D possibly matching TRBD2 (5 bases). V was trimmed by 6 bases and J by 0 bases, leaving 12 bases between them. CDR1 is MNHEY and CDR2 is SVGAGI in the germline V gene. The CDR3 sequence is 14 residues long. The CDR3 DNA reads TGTGCCAGCAGACCCACTAGGACCTCCTACGAGCAGTACTTC. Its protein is CASRPTRTSYEQYF.

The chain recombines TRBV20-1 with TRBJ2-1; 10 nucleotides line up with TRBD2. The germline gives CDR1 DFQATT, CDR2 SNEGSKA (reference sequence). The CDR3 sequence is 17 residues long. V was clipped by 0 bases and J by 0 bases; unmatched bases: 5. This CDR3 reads CSARDRSGGVSYNEQFF. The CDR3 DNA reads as TGCAGTGCTAGAGATCGGAGCGGGGGGGTCTCCTACAATGAGCAGTTCTTC.

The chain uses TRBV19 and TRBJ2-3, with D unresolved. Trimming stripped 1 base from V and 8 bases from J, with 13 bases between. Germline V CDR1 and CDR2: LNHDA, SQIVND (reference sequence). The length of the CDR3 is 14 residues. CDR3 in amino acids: CASSIVGDLGTQYF. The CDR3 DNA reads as TGTGCCAGTAGTATAGTTGGAGATCTAGGTACGCAGTATTTT. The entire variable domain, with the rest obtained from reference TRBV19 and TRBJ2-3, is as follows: DGGITQSPKYLFRKEGQNVTLSCEQNLNHDAMYWYRQDPGQGLRLIYYSQIVNDFQKGDIAEGYSVSREKKESFPLTVTSAQKNPTAFYLCASSIVGDLGTQYFGPGTRLTVL.

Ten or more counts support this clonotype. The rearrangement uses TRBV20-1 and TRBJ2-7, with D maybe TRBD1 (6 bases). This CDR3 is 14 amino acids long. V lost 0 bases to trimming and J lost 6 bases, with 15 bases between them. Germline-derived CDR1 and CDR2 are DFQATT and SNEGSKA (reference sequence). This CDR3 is CSARDGGPPSEQYF. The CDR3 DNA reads TGCAGTGCTAGAGATGGGGGCCCTCCAAGCGAGCAGTACTTC.

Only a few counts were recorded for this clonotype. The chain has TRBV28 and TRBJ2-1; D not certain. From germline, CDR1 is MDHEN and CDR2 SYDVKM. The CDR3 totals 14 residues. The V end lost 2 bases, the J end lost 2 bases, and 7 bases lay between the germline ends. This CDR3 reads CASSLGVAYNEQFF. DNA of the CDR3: TGTGCCAGCAGTTTAGGGGTAGCCTACAATGAGCAGTTCTTC.

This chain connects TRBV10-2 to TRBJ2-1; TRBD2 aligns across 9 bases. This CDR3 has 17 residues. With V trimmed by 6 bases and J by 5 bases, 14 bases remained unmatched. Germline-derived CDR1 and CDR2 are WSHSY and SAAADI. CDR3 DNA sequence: TGCGCCAGCAGGGCGGTAGCGGGAGAACGGTGGAACAATGAGCAGTTCTTC. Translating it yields CASRAVAGERWNNEQFF.

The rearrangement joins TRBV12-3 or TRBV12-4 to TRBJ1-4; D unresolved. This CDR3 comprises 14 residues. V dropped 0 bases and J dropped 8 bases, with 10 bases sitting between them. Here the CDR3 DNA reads TGTGCCAGCAGTTTAGCGAACCAGAAAGAAAAACTGTTTTTT. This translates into CASSLANQKEKLFF.

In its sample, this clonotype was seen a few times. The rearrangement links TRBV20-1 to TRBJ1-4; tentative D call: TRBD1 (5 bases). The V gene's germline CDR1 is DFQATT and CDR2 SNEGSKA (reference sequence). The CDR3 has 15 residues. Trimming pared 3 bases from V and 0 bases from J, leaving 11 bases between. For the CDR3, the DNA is TGCAGTGCTAGTGACCCAGGGACAACTAATGAAAAACTGTTTTTT. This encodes CSASDPGTTNEKLFF.

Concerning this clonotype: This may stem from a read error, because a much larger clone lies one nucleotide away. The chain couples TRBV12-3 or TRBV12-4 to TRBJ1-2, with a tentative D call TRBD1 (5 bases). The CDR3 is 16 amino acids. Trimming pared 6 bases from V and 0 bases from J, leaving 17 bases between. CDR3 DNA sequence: TGTGCCAGCAGCTCGACAAGGGGACCCGCTAACTATGGCTACACCTTC. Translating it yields CASSSTRGPANYGYTF.

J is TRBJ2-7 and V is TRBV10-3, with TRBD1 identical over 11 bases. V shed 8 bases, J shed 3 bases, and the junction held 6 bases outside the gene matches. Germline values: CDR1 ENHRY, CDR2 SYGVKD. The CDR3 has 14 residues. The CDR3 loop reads CAIGGQGGNYEQYF. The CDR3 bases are TGTGCCATCGGGGGACAGGGGGGGAACTACGAGCAGTACTTC.

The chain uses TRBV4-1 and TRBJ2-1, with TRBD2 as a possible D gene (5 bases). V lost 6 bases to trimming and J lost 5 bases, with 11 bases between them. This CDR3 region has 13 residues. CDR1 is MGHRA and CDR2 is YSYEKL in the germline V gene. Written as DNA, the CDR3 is TGCGCCAGCAGTGGTACCGGGAACAATGAGCAGTTCTTC. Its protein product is CASSGTGNNEQFF.

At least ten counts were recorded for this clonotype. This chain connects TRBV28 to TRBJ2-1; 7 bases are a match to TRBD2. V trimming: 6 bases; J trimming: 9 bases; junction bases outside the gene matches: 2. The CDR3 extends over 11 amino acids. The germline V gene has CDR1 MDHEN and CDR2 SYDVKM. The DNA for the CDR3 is TGTGCCAGCAGGACTAGCATTGAGCAGTTCTTC. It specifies CASRTSIEQFF.

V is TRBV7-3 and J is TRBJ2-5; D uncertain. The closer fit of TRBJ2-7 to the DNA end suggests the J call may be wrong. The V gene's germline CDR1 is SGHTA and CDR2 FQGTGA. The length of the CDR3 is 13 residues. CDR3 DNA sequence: TGTGCCAGCAGCGAATCCGGGCTTCTCGAGCAGTACTTC. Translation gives CASSESGLLEQYF.

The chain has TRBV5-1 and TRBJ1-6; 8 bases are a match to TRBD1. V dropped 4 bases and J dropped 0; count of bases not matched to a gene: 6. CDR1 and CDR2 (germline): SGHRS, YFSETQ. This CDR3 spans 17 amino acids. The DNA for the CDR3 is TGCGCCAGCAGCCCAGACAGGGGAAGCTCCTATAATTCACCCCTCCACTTT. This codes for CASSPDRGSSYNSPLHF.

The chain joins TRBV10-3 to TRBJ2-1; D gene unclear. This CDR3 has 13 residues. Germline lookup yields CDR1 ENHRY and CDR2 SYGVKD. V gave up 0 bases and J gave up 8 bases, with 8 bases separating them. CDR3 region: CAISESGRDEQFF. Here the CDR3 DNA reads TGTGCCATCAGTGAGTCTGGACGGGATGAGCAGTTCTTC.

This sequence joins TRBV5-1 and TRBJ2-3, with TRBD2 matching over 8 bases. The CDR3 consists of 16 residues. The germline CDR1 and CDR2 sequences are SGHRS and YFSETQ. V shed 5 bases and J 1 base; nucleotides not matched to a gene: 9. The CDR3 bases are TGCGCCAGCAGGCCGGACGGGAGGGCGGGCACAGATACGCAGTATTTT. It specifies CASRPDGRAGTDTQYF.

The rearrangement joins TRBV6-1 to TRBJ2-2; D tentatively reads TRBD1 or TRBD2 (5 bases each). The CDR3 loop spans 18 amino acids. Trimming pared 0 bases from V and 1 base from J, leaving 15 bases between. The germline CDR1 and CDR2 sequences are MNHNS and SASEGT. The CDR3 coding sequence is TGTGCCAGCAGTGAAGCGATCTTCTGGGGGTTGAACACCGGGGAGCTGTTTTTT. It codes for CASSEAIFWGLNTGELFF.